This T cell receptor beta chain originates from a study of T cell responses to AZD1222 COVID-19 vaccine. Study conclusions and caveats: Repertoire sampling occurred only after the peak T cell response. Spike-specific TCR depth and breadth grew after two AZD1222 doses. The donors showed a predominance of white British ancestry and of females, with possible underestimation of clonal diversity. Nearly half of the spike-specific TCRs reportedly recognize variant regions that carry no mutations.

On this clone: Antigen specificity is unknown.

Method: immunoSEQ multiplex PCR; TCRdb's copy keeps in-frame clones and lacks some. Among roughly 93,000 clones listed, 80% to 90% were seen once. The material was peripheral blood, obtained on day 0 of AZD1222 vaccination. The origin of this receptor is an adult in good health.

Here the CDR3 reads CASSLREQETQYF. The CDR3 DNA reads TGTGCCAGCAGTTTACGGGAGCAGGAGACCCAGTACTTC. J is TRBJ2-5 and V is TRBV12-3 or TRBV12-4; perhaps TRBD2 as D (6 bases). The V and J ends lost 2 bases and 5 bases respectively, with 9 bases between them. This CDR3 spans 13 amino acids.